The source of this T cell receptor beta chain is a study of T cell clonality in common variable immunodeficiency. The method was immunoSEQ multiplex PCR; TCRdb's version includes in-frame clones alone and lacks a portion of them. There are about 31,000 clones in the sample, none observed a single time. The CDR3 totals 14 residues. V was clipped by 1 base and J by 6 bases; unmatched bases: 3. CDR1 is SGHDT, CDR2 YYEEEE, per germline. This clone turned up a few times. The read terminates 3 residues before the CDR3 end, so the remaining end is supplied by the germline J gene. The TCR comes from a person between 18 and 70 years old in good health. The genes are TRBV5-6 and TRBJ1-4; the match to TRBD1 covers 7 bases. Material for sequencing was peripheral blood mononuclear cells. CDR3 protein: CASSLLTGDEKLFF. CDR3 DNA (partial): TGTGCCAGCAGCTTGCTCACAGGGGATGAAAAA.